These 20 T cell receptor beta chains were all obtained from the same sample, sequenced in a study of monozygotic twins with cystic fibrosis. The protocol was immunoSEQ multiplex PCR, while the TCRdb copy is restricted to in-frame clones and leaves out a portion. In the table there are over 30,000 clones, over 60% of which are singletons. Sequencing used blood. Receptor source: a girl between 10 and 17 years old with cystic fibrosis.

The chain employs TRBV5-1 and TRBJ2-7, with D unclear. Trimming pared 0 bases from V and 1 base from J, leaving 17 bases between. The CDR3 totals 17 residues. Germline V CDR1 and CDR2: SGHRS, YFSETQ. In nucleotides, the CDR3 is TGCGCCAGCAGCTTGGGGTATAGCAGCCCTAATTCCTACGAGCAGTACTTC. The encoded protein is CASSLGYSSPNSYEQYF.

In its sample, this clone was seen once. The chain carries TRBV9 and TRBJ1-3; D uncertain. V lost 4 bases, J lost 3 bases, and 8 bases lay in between. This CDR3 contains 13 residues. Germline values: CDR1 SGDLS, CDR2 YYNGEE. The CDR3, as DNA: TGTGCCAGCAGCTTACAATTTGGAAACACCATATATTTT. Its translation: CASSLQFGNTIYF.

CDR3 protein: CAISSSGTAGELFF. The CDR3 nucleotides read TGTGCCATCAGTTCTAGCGGGACAGCCGGGGAGCTGTTTTTT. The chain joins TRBV10-3 to TRBJ2-2; 9 bases match TRBD2. The CDR3 length is 14 residues. V trimming: 5 bases; J trimming: 6 bases; junction bases outside the gene matches: 4. Germline CDR1 reads ENHRY; CDR2 reads SYGVKD.

This chain uses TRBV6-6 with TRBJ1-5; weak D call: TRBD1 (6 bases). Per the germline V gene, CDR1 is MNHNY and CDR2 is SVGAGI (reference sequence). The CDR3 loop spans 14 amino acids. V lost 5 bases and J lost 0, with 8 bases in between. The CDR3, as DNA: TGTGCCAGCAGTGCAGGGGCTAGCAATCAGCCCCAGCATTTT. Amino acid sequence: CASSAGASNQPQHF.

The chain has TRBV9 and TRBJ2-7; D possibly corresponds to TRBD1 (6 bases). The CDR3 is made up of 15 amino acids. Looked up from germline, CDR1 is SGDLS and CDR2 is YYNGEE. V was trimmed by 0 bases and J by 5 bases, leaving 15 bases between them. The CDR3 coding sequence is TGTGCCAGCAGCGTAGCAGGGGTGAGGCTCGACGAGCAGTACTTC. It codes for CASSVAGVRLDEQYF.

The chain joins TRBV5-6 to TRBJ2-2, with D possibly being TRBD1 or TRBD2 (5 bases each). V gave up 1 base and J gave up 7 bases, with 20 bases separating them. There are 17 residues in the CDR3. The germline CDR1 and CDR2 sequences are SGHDT and YYEEEE. CDR3 protein: CASSLSEGRMLYGELFF. In DNA form, the CDR3 reads TGTGCCAGCAGCTTGAGTGAGGGGCGAATGCTGTACGGGGAGCTGTTTTTT. The full variable domain, with the rest looked up from reference TRBV5-6 and TRBJ2-2, is DAGVTQSPTHLIKTRGQQVTLRCSPKSGHDTVSWYQQALGQGPQFIFQYYEEEERQRGNFPDRFSGHQFPNYSSELNVNALLLGDSALYLCASSLSEGRMLYGELFFGEGSRLTVL.

This clone appeared a few times. J is TRBJ2-5 and V is TRBV9, with TRBD2 identical over 7 bases. Germline CDR1 SGDLS, CDR2 YYNGEE. This CDR3 is 13 amino acids long. With V trimmed by 2 bases and J by 4 bases, 2 bases remained unmatched. For the CDR3, the DNA is TGTGCCAGCAGCGTTGGGAGGGCAGAGACCCAGTACTTC. Amino acid sequence: CASSVGRAETQYF.

This clone was found a few times. This sequence joins TRBV19 and TRBJ1-4, with 10 bases aligning to TRBD1. The CDR3 spans 14 residues. Trimming at V came to 5 bases and at J to 7 bases, leaving 4 bases not matched to a gene. Germline V gene data show CDR1 as LNHDA and CDR2 as SQIVND (reference sequence). DNA of the CDR3: TGTGCCAGTAGTCTCGGACAGGGGGGTGAAAAACTGTTTTTT. This translates into CASSLGQGGEKLFF.

The genes are TRBV7-2 and TRBJ2-2; 12 bases align to TRBD2. Germline values: CDR1 SGHTA, CDR2 FQGNSA. The CDR3 length is 17 residues. Unmatched junction bases numbered 13, after V lost 7 bases and J lost 7 bases. CDR3 nucleotides: TGTGCCAGCACCGAGTTAACTAGCGGGAGGCTCCACGGGGAGCTGTTTTTT. This gives the protein CASTELTSGRLHGELFF.

As DNA, the CDR3 is TGTGCCAGCAGTGCGGACAGGGAATCCACCGGGGAGCTGTTTTTT. Translating it yields CASSADRESTGELFF. The chain has TRBV6-4 and TRBJ2-2; 8 positions match TRBD1. The junction had 5 bases not matched to a gene; V was cut back by 4 bases and J by 4 bases. The germline CDR1 and CDR2 sequences are MRHNA and SNTAGT. The CDR3 covers 15 residues.

J is TRBJ1-1 and V is TRBV28; perhaps TRBD1 as D (5 bases). V was clipped by 6 bases and J by 2 bases, with 13 bases between them. CDR1 and CDR2 from the germline V gene are MDHEN and SYDVKM. The CDR3 is 14 amino acids. CDR3 amino acids: CASRATDLNTEAFF. The CDR3 coding sequence is TGTGCCAGCAGAGCGACAGACCTAAACACTGAAGCTTTCTTT.

The J gene is TRBJ2-1, the V gene TRBV7-2; D gene unclear. The CDR3 has 15 amino acids. Germline-derived CDR1 and CDR2 are SGHTA and FQGNSA. V was pared by 4 bases and J by 5 bases, with 15 bases between. In DNA, the CDR3 is TGTGCCAGCAGCTCCGACCCCACATACGACAATGAGCAGTTCTTC. Its protein product is CASSSDPTYDNEQFF. The whole variable domain, remainder taken from reference TRBV7-2 and TRBJ2-1, is GAGVSQSPSNKVTEKGKDVELRCDPISGHTALYWYRQSLGQGLEFLIYFQGNSAPDKSGLPSDRFSAERTGGSVSTLTIQRTQQEDSAVYLCASSSDPTYDNEQFFGPGTRLTVL.

The rearrangement links TRBV9 to TRBJ2-7; D ambiguous. The CDR3 is made up of 16 amino acids. Trimming pared 4 bases from V and 0 bases from J, leaving 17 bases between. Germline V CDR1 and CDR2: SGDLS, YYNGEE. CDR3 bases: TGTGCCAGCAGCCACTTCGCTGGATCGAGCTCCTACGAGCAGTACGTC. Its protein product is CASSHFAGSSSYEQYV.

The gene calls are TRBV19 and TRBJ1-5; no clear D gene. The CDR3 extends over 14 amino acids. The V gene lost 3 bases and the J gene lost 4 bases, with 10 bases spanning the gap. Germline V gives CDR1 LNHDA, CDR2 SQIVND (reference sequence). The CDR3 nucleotides read TGTGCCAGTAGTATGGACCGCCCAAATCAGCCCCAGCATTTT. It codes for CASSMDRPNQPQHF.

The rearrangement links TRBV6-1 to TRBJ2-3; either TRBD1 or TRBD2 may supply D (6 bases each). This CDR3 region has 14 residues. In germline, CDR1 is MNHNS, CDR2 SASEGT. Trimming shortened V by 7 bases and J by 3 bases, and 14 bases separated the two germline ends. For the CDR3, the DNA is TGTGCCAGCACATCGGGGGCGGGAACAGATACGCAGTATTTT. Translating it yields CASTSGAGTDTQYF.

This clone has more than one count but fewer than ten. This chain uses TRBV5-6 with TRBJ1-2; possibly TRBD1 for D (5 bases). Germline CDR1 and CDR2: SGHDT and YYEEEE. CDR3 length equals 12 residues. Trimming stripped 4 bases from V and 7 bases from J, with 11 bases between. The CDR3 nucleotides are TGTGCCAGCAGCGTACAGGCGGGTGGCTACACCTTC. Its protein product is CASSVQAGGYTF.

The table lists this clone with a few counts. This chain links TRBV28 with TRBJ2-7; no firm D call. V was clipped by 2 bases and J by 0 bases, with 8 bases between them. This CDR3 region has 14 residues. Germline V CDR1 and CDR2: MDHEN, SYDVKM. The CDR3 is CASSLAFSSYEQYF. CDR3 nucleotides: TGTGCCAGCAGTTTAGCGTTTAGCTCCTACGAGCAGTACTTC.

This clone was seen only a few times. This chain links TRBV2 with TRBJ1-2, with D perhaps TRBD1 (5 bases). The germline V gene has CDR1 SNHLY and CDR2 FYNNEI. There are 15 residues in the CDR3. V was cut by 7 bases and J by 3 bases, with 18 bases left in between. The CDR3 DNA is TGTGCCAGCATACTGCGGGGAGGGGACGACTATGGCTACACCTTC. Protein product: CASILRGGDDYGYTF.

In this sample, this clone turned up once. V gene TRBV19 combines with J gene TRBJ2-7; 10 nucleotides align to TRBD1. The CDR3 has 13 amino acids. Germline CDR1 is LNHDA and CDR2 is SQIVND (reference sequence). J lost 4 bases, V lost 8 bases, and 5 bases had no gene match. As DNA, the CDR3 is TGTGCCAGTGCGCCGGGACAGGGGTACGAGCAGTACGTC. This codes for CASAPGQGYEQYV.

The rearrangement uses TRBV18 and TRBJ1-2; D is unclear. The CDR3 covers 14 residues. V was pared by 3 bases and J by 1 base, with 9 bases between. From germline, CDR1 is KGHSH and CDR2 LQKENI. CDR3 coding DNA: TGTGCCAGCTCACCGTCGACATTTAACTATGGCTACACCTTC. Translating it yields CASSPSTFNYGYTF.